This is a list of T cell receptor beta chains from one sample in a study of cytomegalovirus exposure and HLA in healthy donors. Some clones are missing from TCRdb's copy, which holds only in-frame ones; the method was immunoSEQ multiplex PCR. The sample contains around 140,000 clones, approximately 79% of which appear only once. Specimen: PBMCs. These TCRs come from a man aged 45-65 years in good health and CMV-seropositive. Both conserved end residues are part of each CDR3. Fields, in order: J gene, clone size, V gene, CDR3 protein. The size field is filled for only some rows; it gives once, few, many or a size class.

J: TRBJ1-1; size: .; V: TRBV5-1; CDR3: CASSPQGMAEAFF
J: TRBJ2-3; size: .; V: TRBV5-4; CDR3: CASSLIGQGATDTQYF
J: TRBJ1-2; size: .; V: TRBV7-6; CDR3: CASSPDPGQGAWGYTF
J: TRBJ1-5; size: .; V: TRBV2; CDR3: CASSEPLGGSSSNQPQHF
J: TRBJ1-6; size: .; V: TRBV4-1; CDR3: CASRQEGTGQSPLHF
J: TRBJ2-1; size: .; V: TRBV21-1; CDR3: CASSALSGDLCGNEQFF
J: TRBJ2-3; size: once; V: TRBV5-6; CDR3: CASSTWDRAPTDTQYF
J: TRBJ2-5; size: .; V: TRBV2; CDR3: CASNEEGGMETQYF
J: TRBJ2-5; size: .; V: TRBV19; CDR3: CASSIRGSGGASGETQYF
J: TRBJ1-5; size: many; V: TRBV6-1; CDR3: CASSAGPSNQPQHF
J: TRBJ1-1; size: few; V: TRBV2; CDR3: CASSPRQASLLNTEAFF
J: TRBJ1-1; size: once; V: TRBV5-1; CDR3: CASSAQGASHEAFF
J: TRBJ2-5; size: .; V: TRBV7-2; CDR3: CASSLGSLAGGPQETQYF
J: TRBJ2-3; size: .; V: TRBV6-5; CDR3: CASRGLDTQYF
J: TRBJ1-1; size: .; V: TRBV5-8; CDR3: CASSLVKTGRAAEAFF
J: TRBJ1-1; size: .; V: TRBV7-2; CDR3: CASSLGRVENTEAFF
J: TRBJ2-2; size: few; V: TRBV7-6; CDR3: CASSLGGTGRAGELFF
J: TRBJ1-1; size: .; V: TRBV6-1; CDR3: CASRNSNRDTEAFF
J: TRBJ2-1; size: once; V: TRBV27; CDR3: CASSPGLARNEQFF
J: TRBJ1-2; size: once; V: TRBV5-1; CDR3: CASGTDESSGYTF
J: TRBJ1-2; size: .; V: TRBV2; CDR3: CASRIGVGGYTF
J: TRBJ1-6; size: once; V: TRBV11-2; CDR3: CASSSRVNGSYNSPLHF
J: TRBJ1-2; size: .; V: TRBV29-1; CDR3: CSVQSAQGRDYGYTF
J: TRBJ1-4; size: .; V: TRBV9; CDR3: CASSATTGTREKLFF
J: TRBJ1-1; size: few; V: TRBV5-4; CDR3: CASSQGAQNTEAFF
J: TRBJ2-7; size: .; V: TRBV29-1; CDR3: CSVGAGGPTEQYF
J: TRBJ2-2; size: .; V: TRBV7-2; CDR3: CASSLGLTGSGELFF
J: TRBJ1-2; size: .; V: TRBV2; CDR3: CASSERGYGYTF
J: TRBJ1-1; size: .; V: TRBV5-1; CDR3: CASSRVDRETEAFF